This T cell receptor (beta chain) derives from a study of T cell repertoires in cytomegalovirus infection. Whole-study results and caveats: CMV-specific TCR beta clonotypes restricted by HLA-C were the ones dominating the ex vivo response.

TCRdb independently ran MiXCR on the reads; one entry per CDR3 protein. The data contain about 97,000 distinct CDR3 sequences, 16% of them singletons. The ends were cut back, 5 bases at V and 1 base at J, with 11 bases in the middle. The length of the CDR3 is 14 residues. In germline, CDR1 is SGHTA, CDR2 FQGNSA. This clonotype has at least ten counts. Antigen specificity is unknown. The clonotype was recovered from a human donor in good health (CMV status not recorded). Some clones in this sample may be carry-over from other donors' samples. Material for sequencing was PBMCs. The rearrangement joins TRBV7-2 to TRBJ2-5; unclear D gene. This CDR3 reads CASSAGRSQETQYF. The CDR3 DNA reads TGTGCCAGCAGCGCCGGACGAAGCCAAGAGACCCAGTACTTC. Full variable domain (remainder filled in from reference TRBV7-2 and TRBJ2-5): GAGVSQSPSNKVTEKGKDVELRCDPISGHTALYWYRQSLGQGLEFLIYFQGNSAPDKSGLPSDRFSAERTGGSVSTLTIQRTQQEDSAVYLCASSAGRSQETQYFGPGTRLLVL.